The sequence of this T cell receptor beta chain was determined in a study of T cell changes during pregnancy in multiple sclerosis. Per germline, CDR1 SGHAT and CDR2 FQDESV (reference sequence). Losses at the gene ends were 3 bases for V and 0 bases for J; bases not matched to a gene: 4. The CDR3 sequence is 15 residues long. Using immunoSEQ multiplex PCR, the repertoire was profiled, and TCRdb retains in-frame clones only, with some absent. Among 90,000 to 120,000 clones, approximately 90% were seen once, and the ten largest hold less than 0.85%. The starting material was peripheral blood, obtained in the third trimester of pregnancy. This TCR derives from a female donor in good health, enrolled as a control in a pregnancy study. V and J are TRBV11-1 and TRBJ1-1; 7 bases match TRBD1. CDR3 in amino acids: CASSFGGTVNTEAFF. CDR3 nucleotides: TGTGCCAGCAGCTTTGGGGGGACAGTGAACACTGAAGCTTTCTTT.